This TCR beta chain was found in a study of T cells after yellow fever vaccination. General study points: The study re-detected most primary-vaccination clones after the booster (96% CD4, roughly 85% CD8). FACS-sorted repertoires could harbor abundant contaminating bulk-population clonotypes. A limited proportion of clonotypes was detected within both the CD4 and CD8 compartments.

As for this clonotype: No antigen is known for it.

They built TCR cDNA with 5'RACE template switching, a step that put in a universal primer site and UMIs. One entry per CDR3 protein, called by TCRdb with MiXCR from the 5' RACE reads. The sample shows 200,000 to 300,000 distinct CDR3 sequences, roughly 13% of them seen only once. This CDR3 is 13 amino acids long. V gave up 4 bases and J gave up 6 bases, with 10 bases separating them. CDR1 is LGHNA, CDR2 YNFKEQ, per germline. This receptor was taken from a man in his thirties or forties who received the YFV17D yellow fever vaccine. The gene calls are TRBV4-2 and TRBJ2-1; D is unresolved. Sequencing was performed on CD4+ T cells sorted from PBMCs, taken 45 days after the yellow fever booster vaccination. CDR3 loop: CASSPYSTNEQFF. The CDR3 DNA sequence: TGTGCCAGCAGCCCATATTCCACCAATGAGCAGTTCTTC.